This TCR beta chain was captured by sequencing in a study of control samples from healthy donors and cancer patients. The CDR3 covers 14 residues. Germline CDR1 and CDR2: LGHNA and YSLEER. Between the trimmed V and J ends, which lost 1 base and 3 bases, there was a span of 10 bases. Profiling relied on immunoSEQ multiplex PCR, and the TCRdb table lists in-frame clones only, not all of them. The table records 150,000 to 200,000 clones, roughly 90% of them present only once. The TCR was taken from a woman between 50 and 59 years old in good health. Sample: blood. The rearrangement links TRBV4-3 to TRBJ2-7; D perhaps matches TRBD2 (5 bases). Written as DNA, the CDR3 is TGCGCCAGCAGCCAAGCGGAGCGGAGCTACGAGCAGTACTTC. It translates to CASSQAERSYEQYF.